This is a list of T cell receptor beta chains from one sample in a study of regulatory T cells in long-lasting Graves disease. TCRdb re-called the multiplex PCR reads through MiXCR, storing one row per CDR3 protein. The table shows about 610,000 distinct CDR3 sequences, with 15% to 20% occurring only once. In addition, the sample was reused for a study of T cells in Graves' hyperthyroidism and ophthalmopathy.

Sequencing was performed on peripheral blood mononuclear cells (PBMCs), taken at new diagnosis, from a patient treated with antithyroid drugs. These TCRs come from a man between 18 and 35 years old with Graves disease. The CDR3 runs from the conserved cysteine through the conserved F or W. Each record gives: D gene, J gene, V gene, clone size, CDR3 DNA, CDR3 protein. D genes are given only for firm matches. The size field is filled for only some rows; it gives once, few, many or a size class.

TRBD1 TRBJ2-5 TRBV27 many TGTGCCAGCAGTTTACGGGGTAGTCGACAGGGGGCAGAGACCCAGTACTTC CASSLRGSRQGAETQYF
NA TRBJ2-7 TRBV6-5 NA TGTGCCAGCAGTTCCCATCTGAGTGGGCTGGCCTACGAGCAGTACTTC CASSSHLSGLAYEQYF
TRBD2 TRBJ2-1 TRBV28 many TGTGCCAGCAGTCTCCGGACTAGCGGCAACTTAGAGCAGTTCTTC CASSLRTSGNLEQFF
TRBD1 TRBJ2-3 TRBV15 few TGTGCCACCAGCAGAGGACAGGGTTGGTCCACAGATACGCAGTATTTT CATSRGQGWSTDTQYF
NA TRBJ1-1 TRBV6-1 NA TGTGCCAGCAGGGAGAGGGATCCGAACACTGAAGCTTTCTTT CASRERDPNTEAFF
TRBD1 TRBJ1-2 TRBV6-4 NA TGTGCCAGCAGTGCTGGGCCAAGACAGGGTTGGGGCTACACCTTC CASSAGPRQGWGYTF
TRBD2 TRBJ2-2 TRBV7-3 NA TGTGCCAGCAGCTTTCGCGGGAGTGATCCCGGGGAGCTGTTTTTT CASSFRGSDPGELFF
NA TRBJ1-1 TRBV27 many TGTGCCAGCAGAAAAGGGGCGAACACTGAAGCTTTCTTT CASRKGANTEAFF
NA TRBJ2-5 TRBV5-1 NA TGCGCCAGCAGCCGTTGGGCGGGGGCGGAGGAGACCCAGTACTTC CASSRWAGAEETQYF
NA TRBJ1-1 TRBV19 NA TGTGCCAGTACGAGGAGGGCTGAAGCTTTCTTT CASTRRAEAFF
NA TRBJ2-1 TRBV20-1 once TGCAGTGCTAAGACCTGGGACAATGAGCAGTTCTTC CSAKTWDNEQFF
TRBD1 TRBJ2-3 TRBV25-1 NA TGTGCCAGCCGGGCCACAGGGGGCACGCAGTATTTT CASRATGGTQYF
NA TRBJ2-5 TRBV3-1 many TGTGCCAGCAGCCAAGAGAAACTAGCTCCGAGTGGGCCAGAAGAGACCCAGTACTTC CASSQEKLAPSGPEETQYF
NA TRBJ2-1 TRBV6-1 NA TGTGCCTCGAGCGGCACTGCCTACGAGCAGTTCTTC CASSGTAYEQFF
NA TRBJ1-5 TRBV19 NA TGTGCCAGTTCCACGGGAGGGGGACATGGCAATCAGCCCCAGCATTTT CASSTGGGHGNQPQHF
NA TRBJ1-2 TRBV2 NA TGTGCCAGCAGCCCCGGGACACCCGCTAACTATGGCTACACCTTC CASSPGTPANYGYTF
TRBD2 TRBJ2-3 TRBV30 NA TGTGCCTGGAGTGTACGAGCGGGAGGGCCGGATACGCAGTATTTT CAWSVRAGGPDTQYF
NA TRBJ1-2 TRBV7-2 few TGTGCCAGCAGCTTACCAACAGATCCGACAGAGGAGAACTATGGCTACACCTTC CASSLPTDPTEENYGYTF
NA TRBJ2-7 TRBV30 NA TGTGCCTGGACAGCAAGCTCCTACGAGCAGTACTTC CAWTASSYEQYF